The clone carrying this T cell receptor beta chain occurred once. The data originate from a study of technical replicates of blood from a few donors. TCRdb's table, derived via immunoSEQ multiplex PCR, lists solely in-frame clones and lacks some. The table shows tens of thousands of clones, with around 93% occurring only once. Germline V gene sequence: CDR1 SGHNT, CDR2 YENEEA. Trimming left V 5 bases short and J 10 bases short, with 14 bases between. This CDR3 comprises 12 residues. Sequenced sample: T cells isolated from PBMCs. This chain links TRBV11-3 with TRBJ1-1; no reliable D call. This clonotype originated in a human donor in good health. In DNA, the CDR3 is TGTGCCAGCAGCCTCACCAGGCCCCGAGCTTTCTTT. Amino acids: CASSLTRPRAFF.